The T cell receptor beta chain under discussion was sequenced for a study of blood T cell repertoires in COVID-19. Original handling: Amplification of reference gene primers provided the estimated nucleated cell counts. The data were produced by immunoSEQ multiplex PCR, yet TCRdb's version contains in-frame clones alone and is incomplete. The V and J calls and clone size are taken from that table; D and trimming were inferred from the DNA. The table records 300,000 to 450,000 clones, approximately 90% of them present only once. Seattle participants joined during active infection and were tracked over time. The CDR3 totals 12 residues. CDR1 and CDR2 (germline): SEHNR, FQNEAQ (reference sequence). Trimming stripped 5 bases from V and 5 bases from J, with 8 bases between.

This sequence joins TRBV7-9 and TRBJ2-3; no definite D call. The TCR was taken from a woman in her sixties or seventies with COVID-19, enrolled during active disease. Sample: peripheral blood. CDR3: CASSRVGDTQYF. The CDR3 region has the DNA TGTGCCAGCAGCCGAGTCGGAGATACGCAGTATTTT. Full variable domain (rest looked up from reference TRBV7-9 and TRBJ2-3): DTGVSQNPRHKITKRGQNVTFRCDPISEHNRLYWYRQTLGQGPEFLTYFQNEAQLEKSRLLSDRFSAERPKGSFSTLEIQRTEQGDSAMYLCASSRVGDTQYFGPGTRLTVL.